The 28 T cell receptor beta chains below come from one sample, sequenced in a study (dated by TCRdb to between 2014 and 2016). The library came from 5' RACE. Sequenced on an Illumina MiSeq. TCRdb's own reprocessing of the public reads used fastp at Q25 and MiXCR and kept productive beta chains. Under each unique CDR3 protein, matching rows form one entry showing the most common genes and DNA. In this sample the table shows 30,000 to 40,000 distinct CDR3 sequences, approximately 27% of which occur a single time. The ten largest clones represent 3.7% of the sample. What was sequenced was naive CD4+ T cells sorted from a lymph node. The sample's cell subset or site label is to be understood as: naive CD4+ T cells, CD4+CD45RA+CD25-. These receptors came from a female donor with breast cancer.

This clonotype ranks as medium-sized. This rearrangement joins TRBV9 to TRBJ2-1, with a tentative D call TRBD1 (5 bases). The V gene lost 3 bases and the J gene lost 9 bases, with 13 bases spanning the gap. This CDR3 is 13 amino acids long. CDR1 and CDR2 from the germline V gene are SGDLS and YYNGEE. CDR3 DNA sequence: TGTGCCAGCAGCGAGGATTATAGGGGTGAGCAGTTCTTC. Translation gives CASSEDYRGEQFF.

This clonotype was observed a handful of times. At one of its ends the junction is not consistent with the germline gene, which may arise from a read error. The genes are TRBV5-1 and TRBJ2-5; TRBD2 agrees at 8 bases. The CDR3 sequence is 16 residues long. The germline V gene encodes CDR1 SGHRS and CDR2 YFSETQ. The CDR3 DNA sequence: TGCGCCGGCAGCTTGGTCCCTAGCGGGTATCGGGAGACCCAGTACTTC. Its protein product is CAGSLVPSGYRETQYF.

This clonotype was seen only a few times. This chain connects TRBV27 to TRBJ2-7, with no clear D. CDR1 MNHEY and CDR2 SMNVEV come from the germline V gene (reference sequence). V was clipped by 8 bases and J by 3 bases, with 20 bases between them. This CDR3 contains 15 residues. The chain's CDR3 is CASADRGRPLYEQYF. CDR3 DNA sequence: TGTGCCAGCGCGGATCGTGGGCGTCCCCTCTACGAGCAGTACTTC.

The CDR3 region is CASKLAGVADTQYF. CDR3 DNA sequence: TGCGCCAGCAAACTAGCGGGAGTTGCAGATACGCAGTATTTT. The chain couples TRBV4-3 to TRBJ2-3; 11 nucleotides line up with TRBD2. This CDR3 contains 14 residues. Germline CDR1 LGHNA, CDR2 YSLEER. V dropped 7 bases and J dropped 4; count of bases not matched to a gene: 4.

This clonotype was recorded many times. This rearrangement joins TRBV5-1 to TRBJ2-3; D is unclear. This CDR3 region has 15 residues. V shed 0 bases and J shed 3 bases, with 11 bases lying between them. Looked up from germline, CDR1 is SGHRS and CDR2 is YFSETQ. CDR3 coding DNA: TGCGCCAGCAGCTTGGTTGGCGGTGAGACAGATACGCAGTATTTT. It specifies CASSLVGGETDTQYF.

This clonotype was detected ten times or more. The chain employs TRBV18 and TRBJ2-1; 8 nucleotides match TRBD2. CDR3 length: 15 residues. V dropped 2 bases and J dropped 3; count of bases not matched to a gene: 3. The V gene's germline CDR1 is KGHSH and CDR2 LQKENI. The CDR3 loop is CASSPSGGNYNEQFF. In DNA, the CDR3 is TGTGCCAGCTCACCAAGCGGGGGTAACTACAATGAGCAGTTCTTC.

This clonotype came up many times. The rearrangement links TRBV5-1 to TRBJ1-3, with 8 bases lining up with TRBD1. From germline, CDR1 is SGHRS and CDR2 YFSETQ. The V gene end was trimmed by 4 bases and the J gene end by 4 bases; junction bases not matched to a gene: 7. CDR3 length equals 15 residues. CDR3 protein: CASSLEGTGGNTIYF. The CDR3 bases are TGCGCCAGCAGCCTGGAAGGGACAGGCGGAAACACCATATATTTT. Full variable domain (remainder filled in from reference TRBV5-1 and TRBJ1-3): KAGVTQTPRYLIKTRGQQVTLSCSPISGHRSVSWYQQTPGQGLQFLFEYFSETQRNKGNFPGRFSGRQFSNSRSEMNVSTLELGDSALYLCASSLEGTGGNTIYFGEGSWLTVV.

This clonotype has a count of ten or more. This chain joins TRBV29-1 and TRBJ2-1; tentatively, D is TRBD1 or TRBD2 (5 bases each). This CDR3 region has 14 residues. Germline CDR1 SQVTM, CDR2 ANQGSEA. Trimming pared 3 bases from V and 9 bases from J, leaving 18 bases between. CDR3 in amino acids: CSVELSSWGSEQFF. CDR3 nucleotide sequence: TGCAGCGTTGAGTTGTCTAGTTGGGGGAGTGAGCAGTTCTTC.

This sequence joins TRBV5-1 and TRBJ2-4; 8 nucleotides agree with TRBD1. CDR3 length: 16 residues. CDR1 SGHRS and CDR2 YFSETQ come from the germline V gene. J lost 2 bases, V lost 4 bases, and 8 bases had no gene match. The CDR3 region is CASSQGQGVSKNIQYF. CDR3 bases: TGCGCCAGCAGCCAAGGACAGGGAGTTTCCAAAAACATTCAGTACTTC.

The chain employs TRBV29-1 and TRBJ2-7, with TRBD1 identical over 9 bases. Per the germline V gene, CDR1 is SQVTM and CDR2 is ANQGSEA. CDR3 length equals 13 residues. The V gene end was trimmed by 7 bases and the J gene end by 3 bases; junction bases not matched to a gene: 7. CDR3 in amino acids: CSAGTGKGYEQYF. The CDR3 nucleotides are TGCAGCGCTGGGACAGGGAAGGGCTACGAGCAGTACTTC.

This clonotype was seen a few times. The genes are TRBV27 and TRBJ2-7, with no clear D. Germline assignment: CDR1 MNHEY and CDR2 SMNVEV (reference sequence). The CDR3 extends over 13 amino acids. Trimming shortened V by 10 bases and J by 0 bases, and 13 bases separated the two germline ends. The CDR3 DNA reads as TGTGCCACCCTAGTTCCGGACTCCTACGAGCAGTACTTC. Residues: CATLVPDSYEQYF.

This clonotype was counted a few times. The rearrangement uses TRBV4-2 and TRBJ2-7, with a weak D call TRBD2 (6 bases). The CDR3 is 15 residues long. Trimming stripped 3 bases from V and 2 bases from J, with 14 bases between. Germline-derived CDR1 and CDR2 are LGHNA and YNFKEQ. The CDR3 DNA is TGTGCCAGCAGCCAGAGGTCAGGAGGGACCTACGAGCAGTACTTC. This gives the protein CASSQRSGGTYEQYF.

The gene calls are TRBV12-3 or TRBV12-4 and TRBJ2-2, with D possibly TRBD2 on 5 matching bases. The CDR3 covers 15 residues. Trimming took 1 base from V and 1 from J, leaving 7 bases between them. CDR3 amino acids: CASSLGGRNTGELFF. Written as DNA, the CDR3 is TGTGCCAGCAGTTTAGGAGGGAGGAACACCGGGGAGCTGTTTTTT.

This clonotype was counted ten times or more. This chain joins TRBV4-2 and TRBJ2-3; TRBD2 aligns across 9 bases. The CDR3 is 15 amino acids. V shed 3 bases, J shed 6 bases, and the junction held 7 bases outside the gene matches. Germline V gene data show CDR1 as LGHNA and CDR2 as YNFKEQ. The CDR3, as DNA: TGTGCCAGCAGCCAGATGCGGGGGGGCCGTGATACGCAGTATTTT. It codes for CASSQMRGGRDTQYF.

The chain combines TRBV12-3 or TRBV12-4 with TRBJ2-2; D uncertain. Trimming cost V 4 bases and J 4 bases, with 7 bases left between them. The CDR3 has 13 amino acids. The CDR3 region has the DNA TGTGCCAGCAGTTATGTGATCACCGGGGAGCTGTTTTTT. Its protein product is CASSYVITGELFF.

This clonotype occurred a few times. The chain recombines TRBV5-1 with TRBJ2-1; possibly TRBD2 for D (6 bases). The CDR3 spans 14 residues. CDR1 and CDR2 (germline): SGHRS, YFSETQ. The V gene lost 3 bases and the J gene lost 6 bases, with 13 bases spanning the gap. CDR3 sequence reads: CASSSAGGGNEQFF. CDR3 DNA sequence: TGCGCCAGCAGCTCGGCCGGGGGTGGCAATGAGCAGTTCTTC.

The sample holds a few counts of this clonotype. V and J are TRBV2 and TRBJ2-5, with D tentatively TRBD2 (5 bases). The CDR3 runs 12 residues. Trimming pared 9 bases from V and 2 bases from J, leaving 10 bases between. Germline V gene lookup returns CDR1 SNHLY and CDR2 FYNNEI. CDR3 DNA sequence: TGTGCCAGTCACCGGGAACAAGAGACCCAGTACTTC. Amino acid sequence: CASHREQETQYF.

The chain combines TRBV7-3 with TRBJ2-1; 10 nucleotides match TRBD2. Germline CDR1 is SGHTA and CDR2 is FQGTGA. The CDR3 is made up of 15 amino acids. The V and J ends lost 5 bases and 6 bases, in that order; junction bases with no gene match: 7. The CDR3 DNA is TGTGCCAGCAGCCTAGCGGGGGCCCTAGTCAATGAGCAGTTCTTC. Its protein is CASSLAGALVNEQFF.

This clonotype was seen a few times. The V call is TRBV7-6, the J call TRBJ2-7, with unresolved D. This CDR3 region has 16 residues. The germline gives CDR1 SGHVS, CDR2 FNYEAQ. The V end lost 1 base, the J end lost 2 bases, and 15 bases lay between the germline ends. The CDR3 here is CASSLGVLASTYEQYF. Written as DNA, the CDR3 is TGTGCCAGCAGCTTAGGCGTTTTGGCGTCTACCTACGAGCAGTACTTC.

V is TRBV5-1 and J is TRBJ2-3; D is uncertain. V was pared by 0 bases and J by 4 bases, with 6 bases between. The CDR3 is made up of 13 amino acids. Germline CDR1 reads SGHRS; CDR2 reads YFSETQ. The CDR3 DNA is TGCGCCAGCAGCTTGGACGCGGCAGATACGCAGTATTTT. It codes for CASSLDAADTQYF.

The J gene is TRBJ1-5, the V gene TRBV5-1; D is perhaps TRBD1 (5 bases). Germline V gene sequence: CDR1 SGHRS, CDR2 YFSETQ. The CDR3 is 15 residues long. The V end was cut by 4 bases, the J end by 5 bases, with 16 bases between. CDR3 in amino acids: CASSVPKGRDQPQHF. In nucleotides, the CDR3 is TGCGCCAGCAGCGTACCTAAGGGCAGGGATCAGCCCCAGCATTTT.

This clonotype was seen more than once but under ten times. This rearrangement joins TRBV11-2 to TRBJ2-3, with 10 bases matching TRBD2. V shed 6 bases and J 0 bases; nucleotides not matched to a gene: 6. Germline-derived CDR1 and CDR2 are SGHAT and FQNNGV. The CDR3 has 16 amino acids. CDR3 in DNA: TGTGCCAGCAGTCGCGGGACTAGCGCTAGCACAGATACGCAGTATTTT. This gives the protein CASSRGTSASTDTQYF. Full variable domain (remainder filled in from reference TRBV11-2 and TRBJ2-3): EAGVAQSPRYKIIEKRQSVAFWCNPISGHATLYWYQQILGQGPKLLIQFQNNGVVDDSQLPKDRFSAERLKGVDSTLKIQPAKLEDSAVYLCASSRGTSASTDTQYFGPGTRLTVL.

This clonotype was counted a few times. This chain links TRBV7-2 with TRBJ1-1; D is undetermined. Germline CDR1 and CDR2: SGHTA and FQGNSA. Trimming stripped 5 bases from V and 5 bases from J, with 9 bases between. CDR3 length: 12 amino acids. The CDR3 region is CASSPDGTEAFF. The CDR3 region has the DNA TGTGCCAGCAGCCCAGACGGGACTGAAGCTTTCTTT.

This clonotype came up once. Mismatch with germline at one junction end may stem from a read error. This sequence joins TRBV7-9 and TRBJ1-2; D gene ambiguous. Germline V lookup: CDR1 SEHNR, CDR2 FQNEAQ (reference sequence). CDR3 length: 14 residues. The CDR3 nucleotides are TGTGCCAACAGCCCAACCGACATGCCCTATGGCTACACCTTC. It is translated as CANSPTDMPYGYTF.

The V gene is TRBV7-2, the J gene TRBJ2-1, with 10 bases that match TRBD1. Trimming took 5 bases from V and 7 from J; bases not matched to a gene: 8. CDR1 is SGHTA and CDR2 is FQGNSA in the germline V gene. This CDR3 comprises 15 residues. The CDR3 sequence is CASSPPGQGINEQFF. CDR3 DNA sequence: TGTGCCAGCAGCCCTCCGGGACAGGGGATAAATGAGCAGTTCTTC.

This clonotype is labeled medium-sized. V and J are TRBV5-1 and TRBJ1-6; 7 bases are shared with TRBD1. The CDR3 sequence is 15 residues long. CDR1 is SGHRS and CDR2 is YFSETQ in the germline V gene. The V and J ends lost 0 bases and 14 bases, in that order; junction bases with no gene match: 11. CDR3 DNA: TGCGCCAGCAGCTTGGTCACAGGGGCTATAATCACCCTCCACTTT. This sequence encodes CASSLVTGAIITLHF.

In this sample, this clonotype turned up a few times. The rearrangement uses TRBV7-3 and TRBJ2-1; possibly TRBD1 or TRBD2 for D (6 bases each). The CDR3 totals 20 residues. V was cut by 3 bases and J by 5 bases, with 29 bases left in between. Per the germline V gene, CDR1 is SGHTA and CDR2 is FQGTGA. The CDR3 loop is CASSFLARGAENYLHNEQFF. The CDR3, as DNA: TGTGCCAGCAGCTTTCTAGCGAGGGGGGCCGAAAACTACCTACACAATGAGCAGTTCTTC.

The sample holds a few counts of this clonotype. The V gene is TRBV19, the J gene TRBJ1-5; the D is unclear. The germline CDR1 and CDR2 sequences are LNHDA and SQIVND (reference sequence). The CDR3 totals 13 residues. Trimming removed 10 bases from V and 5 bases from J, with 15 bases in between. CDR3 residues: CATTPRIHQPQHF. The CDR3 nucleotides read TGTGCCACTACCCCGAGGATTCATCAGCCCCAGCATTTT.